The clone carrying this T cell receptor beta chain was seen repeatedly, ten times or more. The CDR3 sequence is 15 residues long. CDR1 and CDR2 (germline): LGHNA, YNFKEQ. V shed 4 bases and J 0 bases; nucleotides not matched to a gene: 5. These data originate in a study of Ad26.COV2.S vaccination and SARS-CoV-2 variants. Sequencing was performed with immunoSEQ multiplex PCR; in TCRdb, only in-frame clones are kept and a portion is missing. This table has around 340,000 clones, roughly 90% appearing once. Treatment given: approximately 18 received Ad26.COV2.S at low or high dose, single or two shots; roughly five received placebo; per-sample allocation not given. All samples were drawn on day 63, counting from the first vaccine or placebo injection. An adult of 18-55 years in Boston served as donor. SARS-CoV-2 spike from the Wuhan strain was encoded by the vaccine, an Ad26 vector.

The TCR sequence derives from a person aged 18-60 years who received the Ad26.COV2.S COVID-19 vaccine or a placebo. The chain joins TRBV4-2 to TRBJ2-7, with 8 bases identical to TRBD2. This specimen consisted of peripheral blood, obtained in a trial of Ad26.COV2.S vaccine versus placebo. The CDR3 spells CASSPTSGSSYEQYF. In DNA form, the CDR3 reads TGTGCCAGCAGCCCAACTAGCGGCAGCTCCTACGAGCAGTACTTC.